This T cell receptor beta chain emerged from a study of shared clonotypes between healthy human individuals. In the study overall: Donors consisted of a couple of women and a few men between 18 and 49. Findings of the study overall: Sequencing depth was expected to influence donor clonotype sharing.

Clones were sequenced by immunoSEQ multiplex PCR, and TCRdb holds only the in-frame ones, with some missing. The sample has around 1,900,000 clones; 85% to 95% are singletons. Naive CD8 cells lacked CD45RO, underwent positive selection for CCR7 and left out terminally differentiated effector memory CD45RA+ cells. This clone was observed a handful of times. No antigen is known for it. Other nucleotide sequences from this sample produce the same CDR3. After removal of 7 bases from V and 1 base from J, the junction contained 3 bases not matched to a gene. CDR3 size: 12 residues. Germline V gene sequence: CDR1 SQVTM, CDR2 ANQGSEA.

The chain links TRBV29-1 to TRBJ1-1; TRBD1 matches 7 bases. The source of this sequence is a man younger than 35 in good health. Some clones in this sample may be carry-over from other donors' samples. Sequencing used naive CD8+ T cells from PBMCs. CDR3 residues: CSARTGNTEAFF. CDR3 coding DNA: TGCAGCGCCCGGACAGGGAACACTGAAGCTTTCTTT.